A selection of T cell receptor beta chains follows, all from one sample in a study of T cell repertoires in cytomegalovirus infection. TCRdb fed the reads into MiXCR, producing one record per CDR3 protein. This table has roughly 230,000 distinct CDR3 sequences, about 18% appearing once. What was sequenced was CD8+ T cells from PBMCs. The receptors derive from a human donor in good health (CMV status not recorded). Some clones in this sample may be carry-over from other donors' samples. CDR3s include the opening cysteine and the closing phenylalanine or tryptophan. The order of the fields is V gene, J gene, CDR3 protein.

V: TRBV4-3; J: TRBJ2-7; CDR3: CASSPNLQGPPYEQYF
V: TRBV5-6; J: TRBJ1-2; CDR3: CASSLSGDDYGYTF
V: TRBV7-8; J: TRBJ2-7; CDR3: CASSLDFAATIYEQYF
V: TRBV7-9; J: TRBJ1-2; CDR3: CASSLAGSWTSYGYTF
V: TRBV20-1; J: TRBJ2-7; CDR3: CSARMGMGYEQYF
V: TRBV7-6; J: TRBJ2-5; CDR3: CASSPQPRTGGWGETQYF
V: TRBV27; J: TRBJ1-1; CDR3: CASSLYGQGATEAFF
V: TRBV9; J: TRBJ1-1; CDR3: CASSASGTEAFF
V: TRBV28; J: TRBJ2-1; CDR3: CASSLPRDRVYNEQFF
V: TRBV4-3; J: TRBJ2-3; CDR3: CASSQARGGADTQYF
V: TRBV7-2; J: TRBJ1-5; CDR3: CASSAGVYGNQPQHF
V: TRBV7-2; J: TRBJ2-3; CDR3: CASRNFLNTDTQYF
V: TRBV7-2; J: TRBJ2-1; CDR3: CASSPRTSGLTSYNEQFF
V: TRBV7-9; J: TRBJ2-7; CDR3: CASSSVPGHSSYEQYF
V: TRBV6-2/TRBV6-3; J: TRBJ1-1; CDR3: CASRRQGQISGTEAFF
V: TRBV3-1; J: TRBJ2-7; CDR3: CASSQPGNTNEQYF
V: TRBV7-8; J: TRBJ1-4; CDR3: CASSSVRDSEKLFF
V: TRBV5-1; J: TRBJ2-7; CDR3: CASSPQGGLYEQYF
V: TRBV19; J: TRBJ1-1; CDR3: CASSSFRGNTEAFF
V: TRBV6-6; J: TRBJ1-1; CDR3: CASITGDTEAFF
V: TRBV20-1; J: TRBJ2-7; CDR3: CSARDPRTRGEQYF
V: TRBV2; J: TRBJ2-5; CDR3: CASTGSDSGQETQYF
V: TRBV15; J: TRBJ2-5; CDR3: CATSRAQVGKTQYF
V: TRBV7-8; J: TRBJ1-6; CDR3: CASSLRGQKLNSPLHF
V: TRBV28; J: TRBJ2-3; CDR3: CASSGGSGGSPDTQYF
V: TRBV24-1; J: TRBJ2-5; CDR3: CATGAQETQYF
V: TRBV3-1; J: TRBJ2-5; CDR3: CASSQDSGGQETQYF
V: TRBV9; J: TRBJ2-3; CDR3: CASSVEGGWADTQYF
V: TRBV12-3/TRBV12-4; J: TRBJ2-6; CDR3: CASGKTGDWSGANVLTF
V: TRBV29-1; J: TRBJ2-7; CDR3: CSVLSLGVREQYF
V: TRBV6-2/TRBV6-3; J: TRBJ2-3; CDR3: CASSYGTRDHDTQYF
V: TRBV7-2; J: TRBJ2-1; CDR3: CASSPPGIVAGGYNEQFF
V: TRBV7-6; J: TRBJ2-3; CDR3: CASSLYPTRGSTDTQYF
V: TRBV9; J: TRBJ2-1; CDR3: CASSQRGGTEVYNEQFF
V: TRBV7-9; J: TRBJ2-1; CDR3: CASSYRGQNGEQFF
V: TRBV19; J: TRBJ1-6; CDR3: CASSIVATGVFSPLHF
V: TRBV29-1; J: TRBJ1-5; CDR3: CSVVTQGGSNQPQHF
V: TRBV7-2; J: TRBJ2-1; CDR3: CASRWGTPSEQFF
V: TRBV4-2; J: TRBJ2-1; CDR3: CASSQDLGASGGNEQFF
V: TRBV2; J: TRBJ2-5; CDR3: CASSEGTSEETQYF
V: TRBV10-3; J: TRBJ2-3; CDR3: CATHATQVAGVSDTQYF
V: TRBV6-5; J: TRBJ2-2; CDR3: CASSYSGTSGRNTGELFF
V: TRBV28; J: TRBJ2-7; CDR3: CASSLGESYEQYF
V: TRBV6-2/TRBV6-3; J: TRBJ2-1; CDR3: CASSYLLTGRSYNEQFF
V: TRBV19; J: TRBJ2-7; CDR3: CASSNSGEGDEQYF
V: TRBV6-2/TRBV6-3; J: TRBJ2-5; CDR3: CASSTTGPQETQYF
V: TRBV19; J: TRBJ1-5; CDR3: CASSIDGGSGQPQHF